This T cell receptor beta chain came from a study of shared clonotypes between healthy human individuals. Sequencing was performed with immunoSEQ multiplex PCR; in TCRdb, only in-frame clones are kept and a portion is missing. The repertoire consists of hundreds of thousands of clones, with around 72% occurring once and the leading ten covering around 1.8%. V lost 6 bases and J 2 bases, leaving 10 bases between the germline ends. CDR1 is MNHNS and CDR2 is SASEGT in the germline V gene. The CDR3 is made up of 14 amino acids. This chain links TRBV6-1 with TRBJ2-2; D perhaps matches TRBD2 (5 bases). The source of this sequence is a woman aged 25 to 39 in good health. Sample: memory CD4+ T cells sorted from blood. Sample subset: CD45RA-negative fraction. CDR3 nucleotides: TGTGCCAGCAGCGTAGCGCTAAACACCGGGGAGCTGTTTTTT. It specifies CASSVALNTGELFF.